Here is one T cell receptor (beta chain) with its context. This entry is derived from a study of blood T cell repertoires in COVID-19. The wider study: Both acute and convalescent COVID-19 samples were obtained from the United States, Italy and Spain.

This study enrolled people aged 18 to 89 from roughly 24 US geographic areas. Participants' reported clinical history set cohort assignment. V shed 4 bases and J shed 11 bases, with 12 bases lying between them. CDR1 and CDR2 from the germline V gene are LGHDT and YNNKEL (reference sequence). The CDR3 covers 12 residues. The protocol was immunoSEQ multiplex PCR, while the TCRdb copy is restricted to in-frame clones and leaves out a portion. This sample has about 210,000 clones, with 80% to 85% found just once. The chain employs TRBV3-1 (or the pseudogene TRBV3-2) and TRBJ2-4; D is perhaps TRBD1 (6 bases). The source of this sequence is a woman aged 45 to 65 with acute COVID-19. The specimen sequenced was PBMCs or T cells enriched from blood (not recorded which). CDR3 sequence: CASSRGGHLQYF. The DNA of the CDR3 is TGTGCCAGCAGCCGTGGGGGACACCTTCAGTACTTC.